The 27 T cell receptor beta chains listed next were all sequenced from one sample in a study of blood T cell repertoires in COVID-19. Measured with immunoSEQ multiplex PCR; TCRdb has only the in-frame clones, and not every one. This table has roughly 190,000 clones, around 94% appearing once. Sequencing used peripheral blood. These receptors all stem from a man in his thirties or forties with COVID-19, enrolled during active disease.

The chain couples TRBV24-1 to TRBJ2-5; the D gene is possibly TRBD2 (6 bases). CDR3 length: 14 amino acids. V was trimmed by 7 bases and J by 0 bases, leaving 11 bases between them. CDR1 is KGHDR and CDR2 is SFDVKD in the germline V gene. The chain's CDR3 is CATRVGTHQETQYF. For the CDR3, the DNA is TGTGCCACCAGGGTCGGGACTCACCAAGAGACCCAGTACTTC.

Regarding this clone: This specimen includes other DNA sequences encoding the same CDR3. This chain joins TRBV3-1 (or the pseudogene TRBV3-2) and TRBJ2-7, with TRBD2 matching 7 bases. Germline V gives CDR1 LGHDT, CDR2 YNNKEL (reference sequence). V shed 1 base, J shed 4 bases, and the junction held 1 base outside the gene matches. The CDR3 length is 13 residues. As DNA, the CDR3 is TGTGCCAGCAGCCAAGCGGGAGGTTACGAGCAGTACTTC. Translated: CASSQAGGYEQYF.

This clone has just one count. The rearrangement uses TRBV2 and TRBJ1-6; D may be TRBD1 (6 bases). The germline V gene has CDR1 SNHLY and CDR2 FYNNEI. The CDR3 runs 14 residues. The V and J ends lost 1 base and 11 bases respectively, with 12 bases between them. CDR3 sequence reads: CASSEGQGFAPLHF. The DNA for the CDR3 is TGTGCCAGCAGTGAAGGGCAGGGGTTCGCACCCCTCCACTTT.

The CDR3 reads CASSLRAQQGNTEAFF. In DNA, the CDR3 is TGCGCCAGCAGCTTGAGGGCCCAACAGGGGAACACTGAAGCTTTCTTT. This chain joins TRBV5-1 and TRBJ1-1; tentative D call: TRBD1 (6 bases). This CDR3 spans 16 amino acids. V was shortened by 1 base and J by 1 base, with 14 bases between the two germline ends. The germline V gene encodes CDR1 SGHRS and CDR2 YFSETQ.

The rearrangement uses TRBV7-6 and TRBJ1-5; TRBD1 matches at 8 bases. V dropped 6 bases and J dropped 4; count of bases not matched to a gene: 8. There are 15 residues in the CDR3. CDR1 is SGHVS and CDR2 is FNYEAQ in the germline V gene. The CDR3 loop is CASSPGQGLNQPQHF. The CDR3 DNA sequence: TGTGCCAGCAGTCCAGGACAGGGTTTGAATCAGCCCCAGCATTTT.

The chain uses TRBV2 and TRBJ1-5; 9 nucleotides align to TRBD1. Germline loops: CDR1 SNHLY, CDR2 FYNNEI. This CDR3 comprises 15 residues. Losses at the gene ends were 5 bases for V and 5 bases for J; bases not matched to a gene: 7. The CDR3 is CASSSDRGSDQPQHF. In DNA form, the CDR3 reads TGTGCCAGCAGTTCGGACAGGGGATCGGATCAGCCCCAGCATTTT.

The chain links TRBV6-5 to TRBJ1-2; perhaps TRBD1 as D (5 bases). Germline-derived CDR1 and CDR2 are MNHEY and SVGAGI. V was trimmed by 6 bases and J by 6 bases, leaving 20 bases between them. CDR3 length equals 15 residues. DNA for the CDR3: TGTGCCAGCAGGTACGGCAGGGATGTACTCAATGGCTACACCTTC. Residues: CASRYGRDVLNGYTF.

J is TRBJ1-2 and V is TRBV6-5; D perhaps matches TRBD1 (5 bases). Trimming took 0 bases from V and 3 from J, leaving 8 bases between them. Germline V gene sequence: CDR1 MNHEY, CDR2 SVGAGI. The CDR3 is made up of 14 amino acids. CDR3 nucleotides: TGTGCCAGCAGTTACTCTCAGGGATACTATGGCTACACCTTC. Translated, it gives CASSYSQGYYGYTF.

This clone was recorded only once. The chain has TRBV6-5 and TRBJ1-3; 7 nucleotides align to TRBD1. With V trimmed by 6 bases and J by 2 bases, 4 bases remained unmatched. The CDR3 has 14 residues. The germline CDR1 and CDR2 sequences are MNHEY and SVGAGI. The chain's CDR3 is CASRATGTGNTIYF. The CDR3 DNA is TGTGCCAGCAGAGCGACAGGGACTGGAAACACCATATATTTT.

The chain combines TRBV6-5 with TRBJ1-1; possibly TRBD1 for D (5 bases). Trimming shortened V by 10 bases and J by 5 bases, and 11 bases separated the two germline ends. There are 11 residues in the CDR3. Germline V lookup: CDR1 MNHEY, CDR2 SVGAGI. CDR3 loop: CATRRGTEAFF. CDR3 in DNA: TGTGCCACCCGAAGGGGTACTGAAGCTTTCTTT.

The CDR3 DNA reads as TGTGCCAGCAGTTACAGCATCATGAACACTGAAGCTTTCTTT. It yields the protein CASSYSIMNTEAFF. The chain combines TRBV6-2 or TRBV6-3 with TRBJ1-1; D gene unclear. V dropped 2 bases and J dropped 0 bases, with 7 bases sitting between them. The germline gives CDR1 MNHEY, CDR2 SVGEGT. This CDR3 has 14 amino acids.

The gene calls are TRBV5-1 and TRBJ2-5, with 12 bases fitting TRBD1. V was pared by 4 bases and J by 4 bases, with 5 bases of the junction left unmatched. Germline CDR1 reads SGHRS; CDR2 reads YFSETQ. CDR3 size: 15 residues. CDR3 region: CASSAPGQGAETQYF. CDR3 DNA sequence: TGCGCCAGCAGCGCCCCGGGACAGGGGGCAGAGACCCAGTACTTC.

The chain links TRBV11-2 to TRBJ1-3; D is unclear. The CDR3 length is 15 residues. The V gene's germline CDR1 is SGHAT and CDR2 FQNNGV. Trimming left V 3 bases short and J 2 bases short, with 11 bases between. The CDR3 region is CASSFPLAPGNTIYF. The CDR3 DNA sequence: TGTGCCAGCAGCTTCCCCCTGGCCCCTGGAAACACCATATATTTT.

For the CDR3, the DNA is TGTGCCAGCAGCCCGGGACAGGCGACGGATGGCTACACCTTC. It specifies CASSPGQATDGYTF. The gene calls are TRBV28 and TRBJ1-2; 8 nucleotides align to TRBD1. Germline V gives CDR1 MDHEN, CDR2 SYDVKM. Losses at the gene ends were 6 bases for V and 6 bases for J; bases not matched to a gene: 9. The CDR3 spans 14 residues.

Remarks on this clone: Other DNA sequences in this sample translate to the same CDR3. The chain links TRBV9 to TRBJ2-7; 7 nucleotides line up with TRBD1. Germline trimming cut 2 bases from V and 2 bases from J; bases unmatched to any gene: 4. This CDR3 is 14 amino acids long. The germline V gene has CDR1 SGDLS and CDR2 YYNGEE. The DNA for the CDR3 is TGTGCCAGCAGCGTGGGGCAGGGGGCCTACGAGCAGTACTTC. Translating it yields CASSVGQGAYEQYF.

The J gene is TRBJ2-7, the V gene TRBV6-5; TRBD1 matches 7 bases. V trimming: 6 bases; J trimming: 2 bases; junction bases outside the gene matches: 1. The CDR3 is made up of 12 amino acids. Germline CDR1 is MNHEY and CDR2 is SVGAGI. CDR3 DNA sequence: TGTGCCAGCAGGGACAGGCCCTACGAGCAGTACTTC. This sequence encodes CASRDRPYEQYF.

The CDR3 nucleotides are TGTGCCAGTAGTATATTATCCGGGAACTATGGCTACACCTTC. The encoded protein is CASSILSGNYGYTF. The chain links TRBV19 to TRBJ1-2; D is unclear. From germline, CDR1 is LNHDA and CDR2 SQIVND (reference sequence). The V end lost 2 bases, the J end lost 2 bases, and 9 bases lay between the germline ends. The CDR3 length is 14 residues.

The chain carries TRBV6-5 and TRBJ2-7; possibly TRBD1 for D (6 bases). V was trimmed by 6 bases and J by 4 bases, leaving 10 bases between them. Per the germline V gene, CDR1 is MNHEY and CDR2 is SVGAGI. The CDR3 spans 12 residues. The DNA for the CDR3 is TGTGCCAGCAGGGGCAGGGGTTACGAGCAGTACTTC. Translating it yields CASRGRGYEQYF.

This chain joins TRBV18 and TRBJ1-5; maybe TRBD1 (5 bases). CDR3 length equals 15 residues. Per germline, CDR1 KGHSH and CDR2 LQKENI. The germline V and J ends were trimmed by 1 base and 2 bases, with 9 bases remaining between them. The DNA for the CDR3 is TGTGCCAGCTCACCACAGGGGTACGGCAATCAGCCCCAGCATTTT. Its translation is CASSPQGYGNQPQHF.

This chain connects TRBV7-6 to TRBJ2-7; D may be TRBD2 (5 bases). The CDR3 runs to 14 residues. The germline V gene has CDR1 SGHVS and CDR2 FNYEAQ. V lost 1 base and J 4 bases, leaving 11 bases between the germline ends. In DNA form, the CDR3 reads TGTGCCAGCAGCTTAGATCCGGGATCTTACGAGCAGTACTTC. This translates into CASSLDPGSYEQYF.

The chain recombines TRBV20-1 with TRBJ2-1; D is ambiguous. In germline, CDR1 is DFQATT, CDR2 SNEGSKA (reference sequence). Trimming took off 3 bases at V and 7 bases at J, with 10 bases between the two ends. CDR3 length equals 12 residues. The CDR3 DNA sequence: TGCAGTGCTAGTCAACGGTTGAATGAGCAGTTCTTC. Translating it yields CSASQRLNEQFF.

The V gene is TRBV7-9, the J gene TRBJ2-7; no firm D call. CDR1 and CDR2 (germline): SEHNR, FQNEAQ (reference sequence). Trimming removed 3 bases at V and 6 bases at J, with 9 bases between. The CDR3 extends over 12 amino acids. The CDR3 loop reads CASSFPRGEQYF. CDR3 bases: TGTGCCAGCAGCTTCCCCCGCGGCGAGCAGTACTTC. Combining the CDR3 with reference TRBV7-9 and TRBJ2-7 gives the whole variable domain DTGVSQNPRHKITKRGQNVTFRCDPISEHNRLYWYRQTLGQGPEFLTYFQNEAQLEKSRLLSDRFSAERPKGSFSTLEIQRTEQGDSAMYLCASSFPRGEQYFGPGTRLTVT.

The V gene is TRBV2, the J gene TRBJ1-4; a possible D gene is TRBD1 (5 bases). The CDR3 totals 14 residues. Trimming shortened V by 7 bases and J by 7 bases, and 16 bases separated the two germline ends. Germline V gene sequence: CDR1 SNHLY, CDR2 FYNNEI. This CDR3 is CASKSGVYTEKLFF. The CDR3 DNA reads TGTGCCAGCAAGTCGGGGGTTTACACTGAAAAACTGTTTTTT.

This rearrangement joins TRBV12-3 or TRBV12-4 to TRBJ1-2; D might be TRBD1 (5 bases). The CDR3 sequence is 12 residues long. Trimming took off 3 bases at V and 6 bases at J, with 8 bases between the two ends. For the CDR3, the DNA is TGTGCCAGCAGTTTGGAGGGACATGGCTACACCTTC. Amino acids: CASSLEGHGYTF.

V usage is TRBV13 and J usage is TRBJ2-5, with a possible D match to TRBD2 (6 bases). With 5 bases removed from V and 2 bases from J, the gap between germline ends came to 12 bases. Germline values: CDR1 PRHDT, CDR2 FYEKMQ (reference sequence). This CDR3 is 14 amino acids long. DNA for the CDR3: TGTGCCAGCAGCGGAGGGACTTGGCAAGAGACCCAGTACTTC. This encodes CASSGGTWQETQYF.

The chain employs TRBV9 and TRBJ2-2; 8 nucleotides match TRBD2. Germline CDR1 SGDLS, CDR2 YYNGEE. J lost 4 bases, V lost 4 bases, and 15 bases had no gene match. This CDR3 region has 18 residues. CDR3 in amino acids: CASSLGGAGGAATGELFF. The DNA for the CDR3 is TGTGCCAGCAGCTTGGGGGGGGCGGGGGGCGCGGCCACCGGGGAGCTGTTTTTT.

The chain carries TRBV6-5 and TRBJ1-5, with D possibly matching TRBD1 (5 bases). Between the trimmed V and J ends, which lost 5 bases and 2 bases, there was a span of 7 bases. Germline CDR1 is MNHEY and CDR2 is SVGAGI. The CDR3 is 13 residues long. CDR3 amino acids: CASSRGGNQPQHF. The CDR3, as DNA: TGTGCCAGCAGTCGGGGGGGCAATCAGCCCCAGCATTTT.